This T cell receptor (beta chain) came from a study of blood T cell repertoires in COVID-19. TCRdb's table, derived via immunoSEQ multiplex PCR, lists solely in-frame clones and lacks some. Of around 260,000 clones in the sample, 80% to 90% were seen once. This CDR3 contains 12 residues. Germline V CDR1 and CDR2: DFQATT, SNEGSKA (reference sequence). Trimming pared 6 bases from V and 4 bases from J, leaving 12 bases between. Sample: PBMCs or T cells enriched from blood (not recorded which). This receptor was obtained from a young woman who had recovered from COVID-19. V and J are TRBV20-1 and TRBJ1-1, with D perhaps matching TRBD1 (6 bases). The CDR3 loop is CSASLRGTEAFF. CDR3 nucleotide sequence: TGCAGTGCCAGTCTCAGGGGCACTGAAGCTTTCTTT.